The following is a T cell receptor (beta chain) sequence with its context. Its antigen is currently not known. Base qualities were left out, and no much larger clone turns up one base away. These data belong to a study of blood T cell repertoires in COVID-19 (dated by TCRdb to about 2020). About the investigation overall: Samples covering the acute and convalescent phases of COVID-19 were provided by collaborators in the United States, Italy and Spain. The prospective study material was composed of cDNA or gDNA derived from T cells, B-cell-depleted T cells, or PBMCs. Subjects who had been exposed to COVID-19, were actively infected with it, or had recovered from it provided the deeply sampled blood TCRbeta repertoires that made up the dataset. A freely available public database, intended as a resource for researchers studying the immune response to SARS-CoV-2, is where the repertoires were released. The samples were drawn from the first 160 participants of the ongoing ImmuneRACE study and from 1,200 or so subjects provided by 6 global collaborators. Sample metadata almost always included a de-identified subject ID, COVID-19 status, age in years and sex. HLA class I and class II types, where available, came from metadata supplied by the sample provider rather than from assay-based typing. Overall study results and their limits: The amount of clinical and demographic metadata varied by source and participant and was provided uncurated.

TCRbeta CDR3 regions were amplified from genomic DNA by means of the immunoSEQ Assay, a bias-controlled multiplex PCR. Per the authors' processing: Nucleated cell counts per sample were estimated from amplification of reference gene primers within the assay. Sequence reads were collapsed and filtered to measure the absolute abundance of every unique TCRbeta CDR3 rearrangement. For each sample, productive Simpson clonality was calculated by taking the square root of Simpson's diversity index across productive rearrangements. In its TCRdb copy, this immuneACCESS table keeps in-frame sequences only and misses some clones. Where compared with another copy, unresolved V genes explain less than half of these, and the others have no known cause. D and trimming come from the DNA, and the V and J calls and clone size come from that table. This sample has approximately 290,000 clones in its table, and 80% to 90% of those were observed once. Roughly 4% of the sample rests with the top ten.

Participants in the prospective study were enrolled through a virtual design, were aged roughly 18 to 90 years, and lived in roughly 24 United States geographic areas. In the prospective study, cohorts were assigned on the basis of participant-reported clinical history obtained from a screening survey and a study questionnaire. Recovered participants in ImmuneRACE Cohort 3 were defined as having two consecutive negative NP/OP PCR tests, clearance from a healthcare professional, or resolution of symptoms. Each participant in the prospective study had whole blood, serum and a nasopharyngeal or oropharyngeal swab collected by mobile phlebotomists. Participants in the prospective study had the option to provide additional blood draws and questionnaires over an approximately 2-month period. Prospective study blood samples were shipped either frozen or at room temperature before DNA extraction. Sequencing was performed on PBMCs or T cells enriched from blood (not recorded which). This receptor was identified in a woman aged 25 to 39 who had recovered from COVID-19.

The CDR3: CASSQEWRGATDTQYF. The base sequence is TGCGCCAGCAGCCAAGAATGGCGGGGGGCCACAGATACGCAGTATTTT. The sequence links TRBV4-1 to TRBJ2-3, and 8 junction bases match TRBD2. The CDR3 goes from the cysteine to the phenylalanine over 16 residues. Of all the DNA, just the CDR3 is kept, 48 bases in frame from base 1. The germline V gene gives CDR1 as MGHRA and CDR2 as YSYEKL. Unmatched junction bases come to 4, with V trimmed by 0 bases and J by 2 bases.